The 5 T cell receptor beta chains reported below all come from one sample, sequenced in a study of CD8 T cells in Susac syndrome. cDNA came from approximately 0.5 to 1 ug RNA primed by random hexamers. Each CDR3 protein gets one entry after TCRdb re-called the immunoSEQ multiplex PCR reads with MiXCR. This table has fewer than 150,000 distinct CDR3 sequences, under 95% appearing once. The sample was CD8+ T cells from PBMCs. The receptors here all came from a human donor with multiple sclerosis.

The chain carries TRBV28 and TRBJ2-7; D is perhaps TRBD1 (5 bases). Trimming removed 6 bases from V and 6 bases from J, with 18 bases in between. The CDR3 has 14 amino acids. In germline, CDR1 is MDHEN, CDR2 SYDVKM. This CDR3 is CASSIETVTFEQYF. CDR3 sequence (DNA): TGTGCCAGCAGCATAGAGACAGTAACCTTCGAGCAGTACTTC. The variable domain in full, with the rest retrieved from reference TRBV28 and TRBJ2-7, is DVKVTQSSRYLVKRTGEKVFLECVQDMDHENMFWYRQDPGLGLRLIYFSYDVKMKEKGDIPEGYSVSREKKERFSLILESASTNQTSMYLCASSIETVTFEQYFGPGTRLTVT.

This rearrangement joins TRBV14 to TRBJ2-1; TRBD1 aligns across 8 bases. The V segment lost 1 base and the J segment 8 bases; nucleotides outside the gene matches: 7. Germline V gene lookup returns CDR1 SGHDN and CDR2 FVKESK. The CDR3 covers 15 residues. The CDR3 sequence: CASSQGDRSTDEQFF. DNA of the CDR3: TGTGCCAGCAGCCAAGGGGACAGGTCCACTGATGAGCAGTTCTTC.

The chain employs TRBV7-2 and TRBJ2-1, with D possibly being TRBD1 (6 bases). Per the germline V gene, CDR1 is SGHTA and CDR2 is FQGNSA. The V end lost 5 bases, the J end lost 10 bases, and 15 bases lay between the germline ends. The CDR3 is made up of 13 amino acids. The DNA of the CDR3 is TGTGCCAGCAGCCATACCACAGGGTACGAGCAGTTCTTC. Residues: CASSHTTGYEQFF.

V is TRBV2 and J is TRBJ2-1; TRBD1 agrees at 9 bases. CDR1 is SNHLY and CDR2 is FYNNEI in the germline V gene. Trimming at V came to 6 bases and at J to 7 bases, leaving 10 bases not matched to a gene. The CDR3 totals 15 residues. CDR3: CASSPTGGVMNEQFF. CDR3 DNA: TGTGCCAGCAGCCCGACAGGGGGAGTCATGAATGAGCAGTTCTTC. Full variable domain (remainder filled in from reference TRBV2 and TRBJ2-1): EPEVTQTPSHQVTQMGQEVILRCVPISNHLYFYWYRQILGQKVEFLVSFYNNEISEKSEIFDDQFSVERPDGSNFTLKIRSTKLEDSAMYFCASSPTGGVMNEQFFGPGTRLTVL.

The rearrangement joins TRBV6-2 or TRBV6-3 to TRBJ1-1; unclear D gene. The V gene lost 4 bases and the J gene lost 7 bases, with 19 bases spanning the gap. CDR1 is MNHEY, CDR2 SVGEGT, per germline. This CDR3 has 15 amino acids. The CDR3 spells CASSFPLAGVLEAFF. CDR3 nucleotide sequence: TGTGCCAGCAGTTTCCCCCTGGCCGGCGTCCTTGAAGCTTTCTTT.